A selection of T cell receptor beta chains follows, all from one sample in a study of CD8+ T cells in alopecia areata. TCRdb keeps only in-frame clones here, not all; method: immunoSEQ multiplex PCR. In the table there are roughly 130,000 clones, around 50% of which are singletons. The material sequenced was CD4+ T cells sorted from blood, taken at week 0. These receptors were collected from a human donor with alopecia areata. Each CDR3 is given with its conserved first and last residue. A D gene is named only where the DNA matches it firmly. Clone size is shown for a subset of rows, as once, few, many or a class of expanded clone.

CASSRIAGGNEQFF | TGTGCCAGCAGCCGAATAGCGGGGGGCAATGAGCAGTTCTTC | 14 | TRBJ2-1 | TRBV5-4 | NA | TRBD2
CASSQGRGLSDYGYTF | TGTGCCAGCAGCCAAGGTCGGGGCTTAAGTGACTATGGCTACACCTTC | 16 | TRBJ1-2 | TRBV14 | once | NA
CASSLASLSYEQYF | TGTGCCAGCAGCTTGGCCAGCCTCTCCTACGAGCAGTACTTC | 14 | TRBJ2-7 | TRBV5-4 | NA | NA
CASSVRIGETQYF | TGTGCCAGCAGCGTTAGGATCGGAGAGACCCAGTACTTC | 13 | TRBJ2-5 | TRBV9 | once | NA
CASSLATGGRGEQYF | TGCGCCAGCAGCTTGGCCACGGGGGGCAGAGGCGAGCAGTACTTC | 15 | TRBJ2-7 | TRBV5-1 | NA | NA
CASSLDSFEQYF | TGCGCCAGCAGCTTGGATAGCTTCGAGCAGTACTTC | 12 | TRBJ2-7 | TRBV5-1 | NA | NA
CASSLDSGGLEQYF | TGTGCCAGCAGCTTGGACAGTGGGGGGCTCGAGCAGTACTTC | 14 | TRBJ2-7 | TRBV2 | NA | NA
CAWSVRVGDTQYF | TGTGCCTGGAGTGTACGGGTGGGGGATACGCAGTATTTT | 13 | TRBJ2-3 | TRBV30 | NA | NA
CAIRQGTDTQYF | TGTGCCATCAGACAGGGGACAGATACGCAGTATTTT | 12 | TRBJ2-3 | TRBV10-3 | NA | TRBD1
CASSLTGLNQPQHF | TGTGCCAGCAGCTTAACAGGTCTGAATCAGCCCCAGCATTTT | 14 | TRBJ1-5 | TRBV7-2 | NA | NA
CASTERFRDRISGANVLTF | TGCGCCAGCACCGAACGATTCCGGGACAGGATCTCTGGGGCCAACGTCCTGACTTTC | 19 | TRBJ2-6 | TRBV5-1 | NA | TRBD1
CASSISTSMGNTEAFF | TGTGCCAGCAGCATATCAACCTCGATGGGGAACACTGAAGCTTTCTTT | 16 | TRBJ1-1 | TRBV7-2 | NA | NA
CASSFSEAKNIQYF | TGTGCCAGCAGTTTTAGCGAAGCCAAAAACATTCAGTACTTC | 14 | TRBJ2-4 | TRBV28 | few | NA
CASSEVRVQETQYF | TGTGCCAGCAGTGAAGTCAGAGTCCAAGAGACCCAGTACTTC | 14 | TRBJ2-5 | TRBV25-1 | few | NA
CASSLARLADTDTQYF | TGTGCCAGCAGCTTAGCAAGACTAGCGGACACAGATACGCAGTATTTT | 16 | TRBJ2-3 | TRBV7-2 | NA | TRBD2
CASSVAIDTQYF | TGTGCCAGCAGCGTAGCAATAGATACGCAGTATTTT | 12 | TRBJ2-3 | TRBV9 | NA | NA
CASSKGPPLHYEQYF | TGTGCCAGCAGTAAGGGGCCCCCGTTACACTACGAGCAGTACTTC | 15 | TRBJ2-7 | TRBV28 | NA | NA
CASSSGLAGGETQYF | TGTGCCAGCAGCTCGGGACTAGCGGGAGGAGAGACCCAGTACTTC | 15 | TRBJ2-5 | TRBV9 | NA | TRBD2
CASSLSRDSIYEQYF | TGTGCCAGCAGTTTATCCCGGGACTCTATCTACGAGCAGTACTTC | 15 | TRBJ2-7 | TRBV27 | NA | NA
CASSDQGQETQYF | TGTGCCAGCAGTGACCAGGGACAAGAGACCCAGTACTTC | 13 | TRBJ2-5 | TRBV2 | NA | NA
CSVVGGYNQPQHF | TGCAGCGTTGTCGGGGGGTACAATCAGCCCCAGCATTTT | 13 | TRBJ1-5 | TRBV29-1 | few | NA
CASSLSFGQGPNYGYTF | TGCGCCAGCAGCCTATCCTTCGGACAGGGGCCGAACTATGGCTACACCTTC | 17 | TRBJ1-2 | TRBV4-1 | NA | TRBD1
CASPKARGPNYGYTF | TGTGCCAGCCCAAAGGCCCGGGGCCCCAACTATGGCTACACCTTC | 15 | TRBJ1-2 | TRBV7-2 | NA | NA
CASSPPSGLSGNEQFF | TGTGCCAGCAGCCCCCCCTCAGGCCTATCAGGCAATGAGCAGTTCTTC | 16 | TRBJ2-1 | TRBV7-9 | NA | NA
CASSFRGLAGGLSTGELFF | TGTGCCAGCAGCTTCCGCGGACTAGCGGGGGGCCTGTCGACCGGGGAGCTGTTTTTT | 19 | TRBJ2-2 | TRBV7-2 | NA | TRBD2
CASSIGTLPYQETQYF | TGCGCCAGCAGCATCGGGACACTACCCTACCAAGAGACCCAGTACTTC | 16 | TRBJ2-5 | TRBV5-1 | few | NA
CASSKTLASRETQYF | TGTGCCAGCAGCAAGACCCTAGCGTCTCGGGAGACCCAGTACTTC | 15 | TRBJ2-5 | TRBV6-5 | NA | NA
CAISDPTYGYTF | TGTGCCATCAGTGATCCGACTTATGGCTACACCTTC | 12 | TRBJ1-2 | TRBV10-3 | NA | NA
CASTQRATGGKETQYF | TGTGCCAGCACCCAAAGGGCTACGGGGGGGAAAGAGACCCAGTACTTC | 16 | TRBJ2-5 | TRBV5-6 | once | TRBD2
CASSFPRETQYF | TGTGCCAGCAGTTTCCCCCGAGAGACCCAGTACTTC | 12 | TRBJ2-5 | TRBV27 | NA | NA
CSVVRQGATYERYF | TGCAGCGTTGTCCGTCAGGGGGCCACCTACGAGCGGTACTTC | 14 | TRBJ2-7 | TRBV29-1 | NA | TRBD1
CSVHLQGRGSYEQYF | TGCAGCGTCCACCTACAGGGGCGAGGCTCCTACGAGCAGTACTTC | 15 | TRBJ2-7 | TRBV29-1 | few | TRBD1
CASRWWTSGSLNEQFF | TGTGCAAGTCGCTGGTGGACTAGCGGGAGCCTCAATGAGCAGTTCTTC | 16 | TRBJ2-1 | TRBV12-2 | once | NA
CASSTRTDAQHQETQYF | TGTGCCAGCAGCACCAGGACCGATGCCCAACACCAAGAGACCCAGTACTTC | 17 | TRBJ2-5 | TRBV7-9 | once | NA
CASSSVGGTAFF | TGTGCCAGCAGCTCTGTCGGGGGCACGGCTTTCTTT | 12 | TRBJ1-1 | TRBV9 | once | NA
CASSRATGGGTSGRKDTQYF | TGCGCCAGCAGCCGGGCGACCGGGGGCGGGACTAGCGGGAGGAAAGATACGCAGTATTTT | 20 | TRBJ2-3 | TRBV4-3 | NA | TRBD2
CASSPTGQGRPPLHF | TGTGCCAGCTCACCGACGGGACAGGGGAGACCACCCCTCCACTTT | 15 | TRBJ1-6 | TRBV18 | NA | TRBD1
CASSLGPTNYGYTF | TGTGCCAGCAGCTTAGGCCCGACGAACTATGGCTACACCTTC | 14 | TRBJ1-2 | TRBV11-2 | few | NA
CASSTQREQYF | TGTGCCAGCAGCACTCAACGGGAGCAGTACTTC | 11 | TRBJ2-7 | TRBV7-9 | NA | NA
CASSSGVWETQYF | TGTGCCAGCAGTTCCGGGGTTTGGGAGACCCAGTACTTC | 13 | TRBJ2-5 | TRBV28 | NA | NA
CASSETSGGRDTQYF | TGTGCCAGCAGCGAGACTAGCGGGGGCCGGGATACGCAGTATTTT | 15 | TRBJ2-3 | TRBV7-3 | NA | TRBD2
CAWSGKINTEAFF | TGTGCCTGGAGTGGTAAGATAAACACTGAAGCTTTCTTT | 13 | TRBJ1-1 | TRBV30 | NA | NA
CASSLSADRWYTGELFF | TGCGCCAGCAGCTTGAGCGCGGACAGGTGGTACACCGGGGAGCTGTTTTTT | 17 | TRBJ2-2 | TRBV5-1 | NA | TRBD1
CASSFLSDYGYTF | TGTGCCAGCAGCTTTTTGTCCGATTATGGCTACACCTTC | 13 | TRBJ1-2 | TRBV7-9 | once | NA